This entry is about one T cell receptor (beta chain). Its specificity is unknown. The V gene lost 5 bases and the J gene lost 5 bases, with 12 bases spanning the gap. Germline V gives CDR1 KGHSH, CDR2 LQKENI. The CDR3 runs 13 residues. Conventional CD4+ T cells were sorted from blood as CD25-low CD127-high cells. These data belong to a study of regulatory and conventional T cells in RAG deficiency. Overall study results and limits: These Omenn syndrome Treg sorts may hold peripherally activated cells instead. In Omenn syndrome, Treg and Tconv repertoires overlapped >75%. Control T-cell subsets had markedly higher Shannon entropy and lower Simpson indices than RAG-deficient patients. Compared with controls, unique Treg TCR beta sequences dropped about 110-fold in Omenn syndrome and CID/AS.

Measured with immunoSEQ multiplex PCR; TCRdb has only the in-frame clones, and not every one. The sample has under 45,000 clones; about 78% are singletons. This sample was shared with a second study, whose subject was regulatory T cells. That work contributes: Amplification used 52 TRBV primers and 13 TRBJ primers.

The sequencing sample was made of CD4+ effector T cells sorted from blood. This chain links TRBV18 with TRBJ2-5, with a weak D call TRBD1 (5 bases). The sequence derives from a human donor in good health. The CDR3: CASSSGFRETQYF. DNA of the CDR3: TGTGCCAGCTCATCAGGGTTTAGGGAGACCCAGTACTTC.